The entry below describes one T cell receptor (beta chain). This specimen comes from a study of T cell changes during pregnancy in multiple sclerosis. Assay: immunoSEQ multiplex PCR; the TCRdb copy retains only in-frame clones and omits some. The sample holds roughly 28,000 clones; about nine tenths are singletons and the top ten take under 8%. Trimming took off 0 bases at V and 6 bases at J, with 14 bases between the two ends. CDR1 is SGDLS, CDR2 YYNGEE, per germline. CDR3 length: 15 residues. The receptor was isolated from a female donor with multiple sclerosis, enrolled in a pregnancy study. Here the sequenced sample was CD8+ T cells from peripheral blood mononuclear cells, taken before pregnancy. The chain employs TRBV9 and TRBJ2-3, with D unresolved. The CDR3 DNA reads as TGTGCCAGCAGCGTAGTTGGCCTCCTCGGGGATACGCAGTATTTT. It specifies CASSVVGLLGDTQYF.